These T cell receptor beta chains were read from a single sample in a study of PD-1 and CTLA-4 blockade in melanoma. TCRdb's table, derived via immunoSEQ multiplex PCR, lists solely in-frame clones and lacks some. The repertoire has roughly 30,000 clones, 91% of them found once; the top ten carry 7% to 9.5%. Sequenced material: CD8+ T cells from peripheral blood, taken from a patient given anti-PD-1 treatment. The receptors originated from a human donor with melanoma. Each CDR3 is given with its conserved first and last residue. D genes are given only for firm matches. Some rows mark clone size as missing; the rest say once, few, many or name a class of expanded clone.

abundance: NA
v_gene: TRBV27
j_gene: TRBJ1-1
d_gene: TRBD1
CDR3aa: CASSRGGRTEAFF
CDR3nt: TGTGCCAGCAGTAGAGGGGGCCGAACTGAAGCTTTCTTT

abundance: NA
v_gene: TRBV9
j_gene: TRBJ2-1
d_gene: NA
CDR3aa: CASSAGGGSSYNEQFF
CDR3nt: TGTGCCAGCAGCGCGGGGGGCGGGAGCTCCTACAATGAGCAGTTCTTC

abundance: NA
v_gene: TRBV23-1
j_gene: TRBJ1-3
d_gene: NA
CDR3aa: CASILEGAGNTIYF
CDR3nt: NA

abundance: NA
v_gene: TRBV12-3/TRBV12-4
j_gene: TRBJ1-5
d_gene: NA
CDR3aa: CASSLKAGQPQHF
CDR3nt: TGTGCCAGCAGTTTAAAGGCGGGTCAGCCCCAGCATTTT

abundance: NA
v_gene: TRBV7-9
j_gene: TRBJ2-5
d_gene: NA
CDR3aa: CASSLSGLQETQYF
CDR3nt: TGTGCCAGCAGCTTATCCGGGTTACAAGAGACCCAGTACTTC

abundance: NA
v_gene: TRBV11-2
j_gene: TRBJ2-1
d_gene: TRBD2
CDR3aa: CASSLGLAGSIYNEQFF
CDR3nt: TGTGCCAGCAGCCTCGGACTAGCGGGATCCATTTACAATGAGCAGTTCTTC

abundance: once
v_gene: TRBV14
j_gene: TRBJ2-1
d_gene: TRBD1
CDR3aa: CASSQGLTGVGDNEQFF
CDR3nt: TGTGCCAGCAGCCAAGGCCTGACAGGGGTCGGGGACAATGAGCAGTTCTTC

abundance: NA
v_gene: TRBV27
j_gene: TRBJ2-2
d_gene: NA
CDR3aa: CASSPEAAVYNTGELFF
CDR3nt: TGTGCCAGCAGTCCCGAGGCAGCGGTTTATAACACCGGGGAGCTGTTTTTT

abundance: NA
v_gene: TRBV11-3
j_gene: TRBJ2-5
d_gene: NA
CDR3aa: CASSSRGYETQYF
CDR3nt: TGTGCCAGCAGCTCAAGGGGATACGAGACCCAGTACTTC

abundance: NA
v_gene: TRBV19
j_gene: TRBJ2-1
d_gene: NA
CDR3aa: CASSPAVSYNEQFF
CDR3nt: TGTGCCAGTAGCCCCGCAGTGAGTTACAATGAGCAGTTCTTC

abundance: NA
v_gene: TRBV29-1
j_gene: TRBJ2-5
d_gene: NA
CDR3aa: CSVDRGIQETQYF
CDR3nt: TGCAGCGTTGATCGGGGTATACAAGAGACCCAGTACTTC

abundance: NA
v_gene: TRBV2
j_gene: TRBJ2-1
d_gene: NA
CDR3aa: CASSEMRDLNNEQFF
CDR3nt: TGTGCCAGCAGTGAAATGCGGGACCTGAACAATGAGCAGTTCTTC

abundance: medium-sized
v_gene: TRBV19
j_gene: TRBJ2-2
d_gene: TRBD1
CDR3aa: CASSIDFRGPGELFF
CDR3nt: TGTGCCAGTAGTATAGACTTCAGGGGGCCCGGGGAGCTGTTTTTT

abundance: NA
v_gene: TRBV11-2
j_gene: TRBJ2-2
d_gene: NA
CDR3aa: CASSRRGTGELFF
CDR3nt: TGTGCCAGCAGCCGCAGGGGCACCGGGGAGCTGTTTTTT

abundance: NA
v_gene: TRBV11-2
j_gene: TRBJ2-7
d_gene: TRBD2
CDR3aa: CASRTSGSYEQYF
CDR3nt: TGTGCCAGCAGGACTAGCGGATCCTACGAGCAGTACTTC

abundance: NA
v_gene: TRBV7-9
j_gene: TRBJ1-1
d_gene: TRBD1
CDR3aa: CASSLQGMNTEAFF
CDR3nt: TGTGCCAGCAGCCTACAGGGGATGAACACTGAAGCTTTCTTT

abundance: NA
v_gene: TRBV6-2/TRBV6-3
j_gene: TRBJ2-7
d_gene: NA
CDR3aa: CASSYTSAESSYEQYF
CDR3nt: TGTGCCAGCAGTTACACCTCGGCCGAAAGCTCCTACGAGCAGTACTTC

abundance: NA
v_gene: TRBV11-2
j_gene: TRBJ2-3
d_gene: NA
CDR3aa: CASSFRTDTQYF
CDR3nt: TGTGCCAGCAGCTTCCGCACAGATACGCAGTATTTT

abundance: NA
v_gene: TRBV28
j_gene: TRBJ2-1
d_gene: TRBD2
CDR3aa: CASSSVLAGGSGYNEQFF
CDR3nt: TGTGCCAGCAGTTCGGTCCTAGCGGGAGGCTCTGGGTACAATGAGCAGTTCTTC

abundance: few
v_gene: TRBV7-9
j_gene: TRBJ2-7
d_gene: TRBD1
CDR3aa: CASSFGQDLHYEQYF
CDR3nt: TGTGCCAGCAGCTTCGGACAGGACCTACACTACGAGCAGTACTTC

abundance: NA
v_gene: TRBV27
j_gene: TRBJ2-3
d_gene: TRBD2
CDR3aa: CASSGPAGERTDTQYF
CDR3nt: TGTGCCAGCAGTGGCCCAGCGGGAGAGAGGACAGATACGCAGTATTTT

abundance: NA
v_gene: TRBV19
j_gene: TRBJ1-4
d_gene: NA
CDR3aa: CASSTSGAEKLFF
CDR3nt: TGTGCCAGTAGTACATCAGGGGCTGAAAAACTGTTTTTT

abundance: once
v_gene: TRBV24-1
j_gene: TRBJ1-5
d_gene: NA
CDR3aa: CATSDLEDQPQHF
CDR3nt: TGTGCCACCAGTGACCTGGAGGATCAGCCCCAGCATTTT

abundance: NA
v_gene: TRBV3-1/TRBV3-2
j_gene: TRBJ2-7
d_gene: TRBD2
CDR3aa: CASSHSLAGELGEQYF
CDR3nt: TGTGCCAGCAGCCATTCACTAGCGGGGGAGTTAGGCGAGCAGTACTTC

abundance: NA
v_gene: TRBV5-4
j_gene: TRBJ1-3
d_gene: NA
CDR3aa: CASSWDNSGNTIYF
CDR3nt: TGTGCCAGCAGCTGGGACAACTCTGGAAACACCATATATTTT

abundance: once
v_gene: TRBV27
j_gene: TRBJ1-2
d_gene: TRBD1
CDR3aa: CASSLGQGAFGYTF
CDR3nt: TGTGCCAGCAGTCTGGGACAGGGGGCGTTTGGCTACACCTTC

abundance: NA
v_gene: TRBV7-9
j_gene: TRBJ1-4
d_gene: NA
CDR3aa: CASSSDLGTGQEDEKLFF
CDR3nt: TGTGCCAGCAGCTCCGATTTGGGTACGGGGCAAGAAGATGAAAAACTGTTTTTT

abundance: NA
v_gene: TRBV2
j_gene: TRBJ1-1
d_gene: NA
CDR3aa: CASSEGVFDTEAFF
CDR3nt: TGTGCCAGCAGTGAAGGGGTTTTTGACACTGAAGCTTTCTTT

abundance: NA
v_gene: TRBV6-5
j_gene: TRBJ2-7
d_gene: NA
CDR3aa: CASTSGAYSYEQYF
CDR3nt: TGTGCCAGCACCTCTGGGGCCTACTCCTACGAGCAGTACTTC

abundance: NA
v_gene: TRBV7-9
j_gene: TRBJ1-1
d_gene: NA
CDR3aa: CASSFILGSGTEAFF
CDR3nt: TGTGCCAGCAGCTTTATTCTGGGATCCGGCACTGAAGCTTTCTTT

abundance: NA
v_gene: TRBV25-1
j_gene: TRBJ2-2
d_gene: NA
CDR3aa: CASSESNTGELFF
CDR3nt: TGTGCCAGCAGTGAATCGAACACCGGGGAGCTGTTTTTT

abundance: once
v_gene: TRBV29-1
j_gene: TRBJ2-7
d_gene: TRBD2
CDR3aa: CSYRGLAAYEQYF
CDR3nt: TGCAGCTATCGGGGACTAGCGGCATACGAGCAGTACTTC

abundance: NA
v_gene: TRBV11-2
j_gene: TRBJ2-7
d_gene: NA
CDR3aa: CASNPSAQYEQYF
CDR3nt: TGTGCCAGCAACCCTTCGGCCCAATACGAGCAGTACTTC

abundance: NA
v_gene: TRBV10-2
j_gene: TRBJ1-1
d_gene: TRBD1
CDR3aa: CASSGTENTEAFF
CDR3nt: TGCGCCAGCAGCGGGACAGAGAACACTGAAGCTTTCTTT

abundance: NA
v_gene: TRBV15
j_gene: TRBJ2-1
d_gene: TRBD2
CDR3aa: CATSRDASGTYNEQFF
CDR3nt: TGTGCCACCAGCAGAGATGCTAGCGGCACTTACAATGAGCAGTTCTTC

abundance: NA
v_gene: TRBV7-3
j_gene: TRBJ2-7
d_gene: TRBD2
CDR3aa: CASSLIGEGEQYF
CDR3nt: TGTGCCAGCAGCTTAATCGGGGAGGGGGAGCAGTACTTC

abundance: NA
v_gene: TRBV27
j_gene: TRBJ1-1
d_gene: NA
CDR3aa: CASGEGNTEAFF
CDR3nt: TGTGCCAGCGGGGAGGGAAACACTGAAGCTTTCTTT

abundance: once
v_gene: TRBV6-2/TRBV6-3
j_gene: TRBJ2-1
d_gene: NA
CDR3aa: CASSLGLGNEQFF
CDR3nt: TGTGCCAGCAGCCTCGGGTTGGGTAATGAGCAGTTCTTC

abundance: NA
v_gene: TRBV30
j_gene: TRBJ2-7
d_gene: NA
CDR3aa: CAWSGGSEQYF
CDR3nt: TGTGCCTGGAGTGGGGGATCCGAGCAGTACTTC

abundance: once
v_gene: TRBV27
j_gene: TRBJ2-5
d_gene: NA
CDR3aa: CASSQDGREAQYF
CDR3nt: TGTGCCAGCAGTCAGGACGGAAGAGAGGCCCAGTACTTC

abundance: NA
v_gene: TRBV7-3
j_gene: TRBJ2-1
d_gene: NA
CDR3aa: CASSLSQSNEQFF
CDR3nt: TGTGCCAGCAGCTTATCCCAGTCCAATGAGCAGTTCTTC

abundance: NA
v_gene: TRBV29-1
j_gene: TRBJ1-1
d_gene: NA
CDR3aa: CSVDLTERPNTEAFF
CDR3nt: TGCAGCGTTGATTTGACAGAGAGACCGAACACTGAAGCTTTCTTT